The T cell receptor beta chain under discussion was sequenced for a study of shared clonotypes between healthy human individuals. Study observations and caveats: Donor clonotype sharing was expected to depend on sequencing depth. The sole specimen, blood, was sampled, and tissue repertoires likely differ.

The ends were cut back, 4 bases at V and 4 bases at J, with 14 bases in the middle. This CDR3 has 15 residues. Germline V lookup: CDR1 MNHEY, CDR2 SMNVEV (reference sequence). Terminally differentiated effector memory CD45RA+ cells were excluded from the naive CD8 cells, which were CD45RO-negative and positively selected for CCR7. Donors had no recently reported acute infections or vaccinations and were HIV-negative. TCRdb's copy holds only in-frame clones and misses some; the assay was immunoSEQ multiplex PCR. This sample yields more than 600,000 clones, of which about 90% are seen a single time; 20% to 25% belongs to the top ten. Notes on this clone: The antigen is not known.

Sequencing used naive CD8+ T cells sorted from blood. The receptor was derived from a man between 25 and 39 years old in good health. The chain combines TRBV27 with TRBJ2-1, with D perhaps TRBD2 (5 bases). The DNA of the CDR3 is TGTGCCAGCAGTTCGCAGAGCTCGGGGTACAATGAGCAGTTCTTC. It translates to CASSSQSSGYNEQFF.